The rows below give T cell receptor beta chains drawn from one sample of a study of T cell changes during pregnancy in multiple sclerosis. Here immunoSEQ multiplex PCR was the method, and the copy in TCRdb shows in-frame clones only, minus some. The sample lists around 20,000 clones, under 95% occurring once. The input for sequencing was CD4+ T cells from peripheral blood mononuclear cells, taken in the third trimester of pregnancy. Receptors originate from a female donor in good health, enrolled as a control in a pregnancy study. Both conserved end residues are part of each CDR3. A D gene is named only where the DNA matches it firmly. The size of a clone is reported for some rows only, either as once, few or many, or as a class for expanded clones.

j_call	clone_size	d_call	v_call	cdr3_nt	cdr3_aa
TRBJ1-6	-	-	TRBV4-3	TGCGCCAGCAGCCAAGTCTCCGGGAGCTCCTATAATTCACCCCTCCACTTT	CASSQVSGSSYNSPLHF
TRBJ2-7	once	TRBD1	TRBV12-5	TGTGCTAGTGGTTTGGCGGACAGGATTTCCTACGAGCAGTACTTC	CASGLADRISYEQYF
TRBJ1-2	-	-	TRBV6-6	TGTGCCAGCAGTCTAGGGGCGGGAGGAAACTATGGCTACACCTTC	CASSLGAGGNYGYTF
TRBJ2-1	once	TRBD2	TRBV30	TGTGCCTGGAGTGTACTAGCGCAGTTGGATGAGCAGTTCTTC	CAWSVLAQLDEQFF
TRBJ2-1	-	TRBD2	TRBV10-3	TGTGCCATCACGCGGGAGGGCCGGAGTGAGCAGTTCTTC	CAITREGRSEQFF
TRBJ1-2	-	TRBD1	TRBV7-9	TGTGCCAGCAGCTTACCGCAGGGACAGGGGACCAACTATGGCTACACCTTC	CASSLPQGQGTNYGYTF
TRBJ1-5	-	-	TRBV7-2	TGTGCCAGCAGCCCCCTTTCAGTGAATCAGCCCCAGCATTTT	CASSPLSVNQPQHF
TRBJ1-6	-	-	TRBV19	TGTGCCAGTAGAATTACGGGGGGGGGATCCAGTTCACCCCTCCACTTT	CASRITGGGSSSPLHF
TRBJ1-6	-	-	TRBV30	TGTGCCTGGAGCCTCCCACTAAGCTCCTATAATTCACCCCTCCACTTT	CAWSLPLSSYNSPLHF
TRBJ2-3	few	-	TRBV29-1	TGCAGCGTTTTCGGTGCGTATACGCAGTATTTT	CSVFGAYTQYF
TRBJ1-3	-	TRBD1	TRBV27	TGTGCCAGCAGTCCCGACAGGGCGGCTGGAAACACCATATATTTT	CASSPDRAAGNTIYF
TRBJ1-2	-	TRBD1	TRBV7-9	TGTGCCAGCAGCTTAAAAGGGACAGTTGCTAACTATGGCTACACCTTC	CASSLKGTVANYGYTF
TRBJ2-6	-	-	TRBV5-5	TGTGCCAGCCAACAGGTTTCTGGGGCCAACGTCCTGACTTTC	CASQQVSGANVLTF
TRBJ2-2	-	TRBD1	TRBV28	TGTGCCAGCAGTTCCAACAACGGGACAGGGGAAACCGGGGAGCTGTTTTTT	CASSSNNGTGETGELFF
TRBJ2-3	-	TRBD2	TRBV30	TGTGCCTGGAGTGTATCAGCGGGAGGGCAAGATACGCAGTATTTT	CAWSVSAGGQDTQYF
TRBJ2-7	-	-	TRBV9	TGTGCCAGCAGCGTAGCGACGAAGCCGCCCCCGGGCGAGCAGTACTTC	CASSVATKPPPGEQYF
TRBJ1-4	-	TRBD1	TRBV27	TGTGCCAGCAGTACCGGGACAGGGAGTGAAAAACTGTTTTTT	CASSTGTGSEKLFF
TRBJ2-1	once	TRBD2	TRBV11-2	TGTGCCAGCAGCTCTCCGGGACTAGCGGGGGTGAGCTCCTACAATGAGCAGTTCTTC	CASSSPGLAGVSSYNEQFF
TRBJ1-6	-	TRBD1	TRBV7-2	TGTGCCAGCAGCTCCGGACAGGAGGTATCCCTCCACTTT	CASSSGQEVSLHF
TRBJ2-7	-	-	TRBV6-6	TGTGCCAGCAGTTACTCGAGCAGGTCCAACGAGCAGTACTTC	CASSYSSRSNEQYF
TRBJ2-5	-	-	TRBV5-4	TGTGCCAGCAGCCCCAGAGCCAGGACAGCTCAAGAGACCCAGTACTTC	CASSPRARTAQETQYF
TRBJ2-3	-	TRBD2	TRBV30	TGTGCCTGGAGTCTTATTCTCCCTCTAGCGGGTTACGGGACCACAGATACGCAGTATTTT	CAWSLILPLAGYGTTDTQYF
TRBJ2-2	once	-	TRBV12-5	TGTGCTAGTGGTCCGGGGGTAAACGGGGAGCTGTTTTTT	CASGPGVNGELFF
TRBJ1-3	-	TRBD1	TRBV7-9	TGTGCCAGCAGCTCCCCTTCGGAAAGGGGGCTCTCTGGAAACACCATATATTTT	CASSSPSERGLSGNTIYF
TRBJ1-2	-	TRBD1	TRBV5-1	TGCGCCAGCAGCCCAGGGGGAAACTATGGCTACACCTTC	CASSPGGNYGYTF
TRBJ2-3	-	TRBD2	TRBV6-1	TGTGCCAGCAGTGAATTGGTAACTAGCGGGAGCACAGATACGCAGTATTTT	CASSELVTSGSTDTQYF
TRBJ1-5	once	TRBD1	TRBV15	TGTGCCACCAGCAGAGGAACAGGGGGCCATCAGCCCCAGCATTTT	CATSRGTGGHQPQHF
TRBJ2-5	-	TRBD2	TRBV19	TGTGCCAGTAGAAAGCGGGGGGCCCAAGAGACCCAGTACTTC	CASRKRGAQETQYF
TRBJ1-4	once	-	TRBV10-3	TGTGCCACCTCCGGGTCCTCAACTAATGAAAAACTGTTTTTT	CATSGSSTNEKLFF
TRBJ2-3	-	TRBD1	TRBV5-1	TGCGCCAGCAACCCGACAGGGGGGACAGATACGCAGTATTTT	CASNPTGGTDTQYF
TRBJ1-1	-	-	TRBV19	TGTGCCAGTAGTATAGCGCAGGGGTACACTGAAGCTTTCTTT	CASSIAQGYTEAFF
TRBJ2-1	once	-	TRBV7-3	TGTGCCAGCAGCTTAGAGATCTACAATGAGCAGTTCTTC	CASSLEIYNEQFF
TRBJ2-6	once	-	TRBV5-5	TGTGCCAGCAGCTTGGGAGGATCTGGGGCCAACGTCCTGACTTTC	CASSLGGSGANVLTF
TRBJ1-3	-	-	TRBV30	TGTGCCTGGAGTAGAGACAGTGGGGCCGGAAACACCATATATTTT	CAWSRDSGAGNTIYF
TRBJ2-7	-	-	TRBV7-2	TGTGCCAGCAGCTTAGGGCCAGTCTCCTACGAGCAGTACTTC	CASSLGPVSYEQYF
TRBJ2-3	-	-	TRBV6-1	TGTGCCAGCGGGAGGCCCCCCGATGGGCAGTATTTT	CASGRPPDGQYF